Each of the 28 T cell receptor beta chains below was sequenced from the same sample in a study of graft-versus-host responses after intestinal transplantation. Antigen specificity for these receptors is unknown. The assay was immunoSEQ multiplex PCR, and TCRdb's table has in-frame clones only and misses some. The table includes about 120,000 clones, roughly 95% detected once. The sample in question was unstimulated CD8+ T cells sorted from spleen or lymph node cells, obtained before intestinal transplant. These receptors were taken from a human donor who received an intestinal transplant.

The V and J genes are TRBV28 and TRBJ2-7, with 9 bases lining up with TRBD1. Germline V gene data show CDR1 as MDHEN and CDR2 as SYDVKM. The CDR3 loop spans 16 amino acids. Germline trimming cut 3 bases from V and 2 bases from J; bases unmatched to any gene: 8. The CDR3 reads CASSFHRDRATYEQYF. In DNA form, the CDR3 reads TGTGCCAGCAGTTTTCACCGGGACAGGGCCACCTACGAGCAGTACTTC.

Remarks on this clone: Other DNA variants within this sample encode the same CDR3. The V gene is TRBV27, the J gene TRBJ2-1; the match to TRBD2 covers 11 bases. Germline trimming cut 5 bases from V and 3 bases from J; bases unmatched to any gene: 3. The CDR3 totals 15 residues. Germline loops: CDR1 MNHEY, CDR2 SMNVEV (reference sequence). The CDR3 nucleotides are TGTGCCAGCAGTCTCGGGACTAGCGGCTACAATGAGCAGTTCTTC. Translated: CASSLGTSGYNEQFF.

In DNA, the CDR3 is TGTGCCAGCAGCGTAGACGCCGGGGAGCTGTTTTTT. It specifies CASSVDAGELFF. The gene calls are TRBV9 and TRBJ2-2; no firm D call. V gave up 0 bases and J gave up 6 bases, with 3 bases separating them. Per germline, CDR1 SGDLS and CDR2 YYNGEE. The CDR3 contains 12 residues.

CDR3 loop: CASSSSRASGSLFNEQYF. The DNA for the CDR3 is TGTGCCAGCAGTTCCAGTCGGGCTAGCGGGAGTTTGTTCAACGAGCAGTACTTC. V and J are TRBV27 and TRBJ2-7, with 10 bases lining up with TRBD2. This CDR3 has 18 amino acids. Germline V CDR1 and CDR2: MNHEY, SMNVEV (reference sequence). V was pared by 4 bases and J by 5 bases, with 17 bases of the junction left unmatched.

The V gene is TRBV4-3, the J gene TRBJ2-7; 10 positions match TRBD2. CDR3 length: 15 amino acids. Germline trimming cut 0 bases from V and 3 bases from J; bases unmatched to any gene: 2. CDR1 LGHNA and CDR2 YSLEER come from the germline V gene. The CDR3 DNA reads TGCGCCAGCAGCCAAGAAGTAGCGGGGGGCTACGAGCAGTACTTC. This sequence encodes CASSQEVAGGYEQYF.

The chain recombines TRBV5-6 with TRBJ1-2, with a tentative D call TRBD1 (5 bases). Germline CDR1 and CDR2: SGHDT and YYEEEE. The CDR3 runs to 13 residues. Between the trimmed V and J ends, which lost 4 bases and 5 bases, there was a span of 12 bases. CDR3 residues: CASSPGAGYGYTF. DNA of the CDR3: TGTGCCAGCAGCCCCGGGGCTGGATATGGCTACACCTTC.

The rearrangement links TRBV27 to TRBJ2-5; possibly TRBD2 for D (5 bases). Germline-derived CDR1 and CDR2 are MNHEY and SMNVEV (reference sequence). Deletions cut 4 bases from V and 2 bases from J, with 11 bases between. The CDR3 is 14 residues long. This CDR3 is CASSSRSGQETQYF. The DNA for the CDR3 is TGTGCCAGCAGTTCTCGATCGGGGCAAGAGACCCAGTACTTC.

This chain links TRBV18 with TRBJ2-3; 10 bases map to TRBD2. The ends lost 3 bases at V and 3 bases at J; junction bases unmatched: 6. The CDR3 runs 16 residues. The V gene's germline CDR1 is KGHSH and CDR2 LQKENI. The CDR3 spells CASSPLAGERTDTQYF. DNA for the CDR3: TGTGCCAGCTCACCCCTAGCGGGAGAAAGGACAGATACGCAGTATTTT.

The V and J genes are TRBV7-9 and TRBJ2-5; possibly TRBD1 for D (6 bases). Per germline, CDR1 SEHNR and CDR2 FQNEAQ (reference sequence). V lost 4 bases and J 5 bases, leaving 14 bases between the germline ends. This CDR3 is built from 14 residues. This CDR3 is CASSSHRDKETQYF. CDR3 in DNA: TGTGCCAGCAGCTCTCACAGGGACAAGGAGACCCAGTACTTC.

This chain links TRBV4-3 with TRBJ2-5; weak D call: TRBD2 (5 bases). CDR3 size: 14 residues. Germline CDR1 LGHNA, CDR2 YSLEER. V gave up 0 bases and J gave up 5 bases, with 10 bases separating them. CDR3 protein: CASSQDASYETQYF. The CDR3 bases are TGCGCCAGCAGCCAAGATGCTAGCTATGAGACCCAGTACTTC.

The rearrangement links TRBV29-1 to TRBJ2-1, with unresolved D. Germline assignment: CDR1 SQVTM and CDR2 ANQGSEA. CDR3 length: 11 amino acids. Trimming took 2 bases from V and 15 from J, leaving 14 bases between them. The CDR3, as DNA: TGCAGCGTTGAAAGGGTCCGGGTAGGGTTCTTC. The encoded protein is CSVERVRVGFF.

The chain recombines TRBV6-1 with TRBJ2-7; D gene uncertain. Trimming took off 1 base at V and 2 bases at J, with 12 bases between the two ends. The CDR3 covers 15 residues. The germline V gene has CDR1 MNHNS and CDR2 SASEGT. The CDR3, as DNA: TGTGCCAGCAGTGAAGAGGCCCTGACCGCCTACGAGCAGTACTTC. Its protein product is CASSEEALTAYEQYF.

CDR3 nucleotides: TGTGCCACATCCAGGGAGCATTCCTACGAGCAGTACTTC. Translated: CATSREHSYEQYF. The V and J genes are TRBV6-6 and TRBJ2-7; D is perhaps TRBD1 or TRBD2 (5 bases each). Trimming left V 10 bases short and J 1 base short, with 14 bases between. Germline CDR1 and CDR2: MNHNY and SVGAGI (reference sequence). This CDR3 has 13 amino acids.

The chain joins TRBV28 to TRBJ2-7, with D possibly being TRBD1 (6 bases). The V and J ends lost 2 bases and 3 bases respectively, with 8 bases between them. Germline CDR1 reads MDHEN; CDR2 reads SYDVKM. The CDR3 is 13 amino acids. DNA of the CDR3: TGTGCCAGCAGTTTAGGGGGCTACTACGAGCAGTACTTC. Translation gives CASSLGGYYEQYF.

This rearrangement joins TRBV28 to TRBJ2-2, with 7 bases aligning to TRBD2. Losses at the gene ends were 10 bases for V and 3 bases for J; bases not matched to a gene: 5. The CDR3 extends over 13 amino acids. Germline values: CDR1 MDHEN, CDR2 SYDVKM. The DNA for the CDR3 is TGTGCCATCCTAGGGAGGGACACCGGGGAGCTGTTTTTT. Protein: CAILGRDTGELFF. The variable domain in full, with the rest retrieved from reference TRBV28 and TRBJ2-2, is DVKVTQSSRYLVKRTGEKVFLECVQDMDHENMFWYRQDPGLGLRLIYFSYDVKMKEKGDIPEGYSVSREKKERFSLILESASTNQTSMYLCAILGRDTGELFFGEGSRLTVL.

This chain's CDR3 is CASSEYRVKDEQFF. CDR3 nucleotides: TGTGCCAGCAGTGAATACAGGGTGAAGGATGAGCAGTTCTTC. This rearrangement joins TRBV25-1 to TRBJ2-1, with a possible D match to TRBD1 (5 bases). V lost 0 bases to trimming and J lost 8 bases, with 11 bases between them. The length of the CDR3 is 14 residues. The germline V gene has CDR1 MGHDK and CDR2 SYGVNS. Looking up the rest from reference TRBV25-1 and TRBJ2-1 gives the full variable domain: EADIYQTPRYLVIGTGKKITLECSQTMGHDKMYWYQQDPGMELHLIHYSYGVNSTEKGDLSSESTVSRIRTEHFPLTLESARPSHTSQYLCASSEYRVKDEQFFGPGTRLTVL.

This chain uses TRBV27 with TRBJ2-5; 10 bases are a match to TRBD2. The CDR3 totals 17 residues. Germline V gene data show CDR1 as MNHEY and CDR2 as SMNVEV (reference sequence). The V segment lost 1 base and the J segment 3 bases; nucleotides outside the gene matches: 8. DNA for the CDR3: TGTGCCAGCAGTTTATATCCTGGAGCGGGAGGGGAAGAGACCCAGTACTTC. Protein sequence: CASSLYPGAGGEETQYF.

The rearrangement joins TRBV7-3 to TRBJ2-3, with 13 positions matching TRBD2. Trimming at V came to 5 bases and at J to 4 bases, leaving 15 bases not matched to a gene. The CDR3 runs 19 residues. Germline CDR1 and CDR2: SGHTA and FQGTGA. CDR3 nucleotide sequence: TGTGCCAGCAGCCCCCTGACTAGCGGGAGGACCGGAGGAGCAGATACGCAGTATTTT. Translation: CASSPLTSGRTGGADTQYF.

This clone was detected only once. The V and J genes are TRBV4-3 and TRBJ2-2; 8 nucleotides line up with TRBD1. The CDR3 loop spans 17 amino acids. Trimming cost V 4 bases and J 4 bases; bases outside gene matches: 11. Germline assignment: CDR1 LGHNA and CDR2 YSLEER. CDR3 nucleotide sequence: TGCGCCAGCAGCCCCCTAGGACAGGGAGAGCTCACCGGGGAGCTGTTTTTT. This sequence encodes CASSPLGQGELTGELFF.

V gene TRBV2 combines with J gene TRBJ1-5, with D unclear. Germline-derived CDR1 and CDR2 are SNHLY and FYNNEI. V was shortened by 1 base and J by 7 bases, with 8 bases between the two germline ends. The CDR3 is made up of 13 amino acids. CDR3 sequence reads: CASSEEGSQPQHF. The CDR3 DNA reads as TGTGCCAGCAGTGAAGAGGGTTCGCAGCCCCAGCATTTT.

The chain has TRBV2 and TRBJ1-5; D possibly corresponds to TRBD1 (6 bases). CDR1 and CDR2 (germline): SNHLY, FYNNEI. The CDR3 contains 16 residues. Trimming cost V 7 bases and J 0 bases, with 16 bases left between them. The DNA for the CDR3 is TGTGCCAGCACAGGGGACCTCCGCGGTAGCAATCAGCCCCAGCATTTT. It yields the protein CASTGDLRGSNQPQHF.

DNA for the CDR3: TGTGCCAGCAGTCCCCTCCGAGAAGAGACCCAGTACTTC. This encodes CASSPLREETQYF. V usage is TRBV27 and J usage is TRBJ2-5, with D unclear. The CDR3 is made up of 13 amino acids. Trimming cost V 5 bases and J 3 bases, with 10 bases left between them. Germline assignment: CDR1 MNHEY and CDR2 SMNVEV (reference sequence).

The chain has TRBV4-3 and TRBJ2-3; D unclear. Trimming took 3 bases from V and 1 from J, leaving 17 bases between them. Germline CDR1 is LGHNA and CDR2 is YSLEER. The CDR3 spans 17 residues. The CDR3 reads CASSHPDGPRGTDTQYF. The CDR3, as DNA: TGCGCCAGCAGCCACCCCGATGGGCCTCGGGGCACAGATACGCAGTATTTT.

This chain joins TRBV19 and TRBJ1-1; TRBD1 aligns across 9 bases. V dropped 4 bases and J dropped 3; count of bases not matched to a gene: 6. This CDR3 is 15 amino acids long. CDR1 is LNHDA, CDR2 SQIVND, per germline (reference sequence). CDR3 region: CASSTQQGAYTEAFF. CDR3 nucleotides: TGTGCCAGTAGTACACAACAGGGGGCTTACACTGAAGCTTTCTTT.

The rearrangement links TRBV18 to TRBJ2-1; 14 positions match TRBD2. The CDR3 has 17 residues. V lost 2 bases, J lost 3 bases, and 3 bases stayed unmatched. The V gene's germline CDR1 is KGHSH and CDR2 LQKENI. The CDR3 loop reads CASSPGLAGGLYNEQFF. In DNA, the CDR3 is TGTGCCAGCTCACCAGGACTAGCGGGAGGCCTCTACAATGAGCAGTTCTTC.

The chain employs TRBV14 and TRBJ2-1; 11 bases are a match to TRBD2. The CDR3 length is 16 residues. Germline loops: CDR1 SGHDN, CDR2 FVKESK. Losses at the gene ends were 4 bases for V and 5 bases for J; bases not matched to a gene: 7. The CDR3 sequence is CASSRVTSGKDNEQFF. DNA of the CDR3: TGTGCCAGCAGCCGAGTGACTAGCGGGAAGGACAATGAGCAGTTCTTC.

The chain couples TRBV9 to TRBJ2-5, with TRBD2 identical over 11 bases. V lost 3 bases and J lost 1; bases outside the gene matches: 2. This CDR3 comprises 15 residues. Germline lookup yields CDR1 SGDLS and CDR2 YYNGEE. The CDR3 is CASSASGRPQETQYF. The CDR3 nucleotides are TGTGCCAGCAGCGCTAGCGGGAGGCCCCAAGAGACCCAGTACTTC.

V is TRBV27 and J is TRBJ2-1; 12 nucleotides align to TRBD2. The CDR3 totals 16 residues. In germline, CDR1 is MNHEY, CDR2 SMNVEV (reference sequence). Germline trimming cut 7 bases from V and 1 base from J; bases unmatched to any gene: 5. The CDR3 nucleotides are TGTGCCAGCACCCTGGGACTAGCGGGTTCCTACAATGAGCAGTTCTTC. Encoded protein: CASTLGLAGSYNEQFF.